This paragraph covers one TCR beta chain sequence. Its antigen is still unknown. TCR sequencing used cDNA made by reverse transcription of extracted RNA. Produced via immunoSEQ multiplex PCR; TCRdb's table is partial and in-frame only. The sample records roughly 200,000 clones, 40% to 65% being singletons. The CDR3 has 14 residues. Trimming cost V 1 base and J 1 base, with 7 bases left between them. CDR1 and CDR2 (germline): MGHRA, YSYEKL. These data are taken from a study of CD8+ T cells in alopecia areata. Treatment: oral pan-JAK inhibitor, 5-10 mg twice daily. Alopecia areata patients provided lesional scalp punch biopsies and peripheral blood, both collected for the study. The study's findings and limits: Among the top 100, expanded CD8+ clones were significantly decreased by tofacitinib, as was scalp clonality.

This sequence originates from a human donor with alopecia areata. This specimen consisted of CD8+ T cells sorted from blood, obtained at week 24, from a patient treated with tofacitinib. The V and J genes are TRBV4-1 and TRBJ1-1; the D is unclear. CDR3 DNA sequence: TGCGCCAGCAGCCAAGGAAATACGAACACTGAAGCTTTCTTT. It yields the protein CASSQGNTNTEAFF.